The 10 T cell receptor beta chains below come from one sample, sequenced in a study of siplizumab effects on memory and regulatory T cells. Here immunoSEQ multiplex PCR was the method, and the copy in TCRdb shows in-frame clones only, minus some. The table has approximately 28,000 clones, 84% seen once. The sample consisted of memory CD4+ T cells sorted from blood. The source of these receptors is a human donor in good health.

The chain employs TRBV28 and TRBJ2-5; D remains ambiguous. Germline loops: CDR1 MDHEN, CDR2 SYDVKM. CDR3 length: 14 amino acids. V shed 7 bases and J shed 1 base, with 13 bases lying between them. The CDR3 DNA sequence: TGTGCCAGCAATGATCAGCTAATCCAAGAGACCCAGTACTTC. It codes for CASNDQLIQETQYF.

The V gene is TRBV19, the J gene TRBJ2-3, with 9 bases aligning to TRBD2. CDR1 and CDR2 from the germline V gene are LNHDA and SQIVND (reference sequence). The V segment lost 7 bases and the J segment 4 bases; nucleotides outside the gene matches: 15. The CDR3 covers 17 residues. CDR3 coding DNA: TGTGCCAGTAAAGAAGGGAAAGTCGCGGGAGGGTCAGATACGCAGTATTTT. Its protein is CASKEGKVAGGSDTQYF.

This rearrangement joins TRBV4-3 to TRBJ2-3, with no clear D. The CDR3 loop spans 14 amino acids. V gave up 0 bases and J gave up 2 bases, with 6 bases separating them. Germline CDR1 LGHNA, CDR2 YSLEER. The CDR3 DNA sequence: TGCGCCAGCAGCCAAGACAGGTTCACAGATACGCAGTATTTT. Amino acids: CASSQDRFTDTQYF.

There are a few counts of this clone. J is TRBJ1-3 and V is TRBV2; tentative D call: TRBD1 (6 bases). Germline loops: CDR1 SNHLY, CDR2 FYNNEI. The length of the CDR3 is 18 residues. V dropped 2 bases and J dropped 0 bases, with 17 bases sitting between them. In nucleotides, the CDR3 is TGTGCCAGCAGTGAAAGCGTTGCAGGGGCCCCCTCTGGAAACACCATATATTTT. Translating gives CASSESVAGAPSGNTIYF.

This clone was recorded a few times. The J gene is TRBJ2-1, the V gene TRBV6-6, with no clear D. There are 15 residues in the CDR3. Germline values: CDR1 MNHNY, CDR2 SVGAGI (reference sequence). Trimming shortened V by 2 bases and J by 4 bases, and 12 bases separated the two germline ends. The CDR3 here is CASSYRSGAYNEQFF. In DNA form, the CDR3 reads TGTGCCAGCAGTTACCGGTCGGGCGCTTACAATGAGCAGTTCTTC.

The rearrangement links TRBV6-1 to TRBJ1-5, with D tentatively TRBD1 (5 bases). Trimming pared 6 bases from V and 1 base from J, leaving 10 bases between. Per germline, CDR1 MNHNS and CDR2 SASEGT. The CDR3 covers 14 residues. The CDR3 nucleotides are TGTGCCAGCAGCCCTCGGGGGAGCAATCAGCCCCAGCATTTT. This translates into CASSPRGSNQPQHF.

This chain joins TRBV14 and TRBJ2-3, with D tentatively TRBD1 (6 bases). The germline V gene encodes CDR1 SGHDN and CDR2 FVKESK. This CDR3 spans 18 amino acids. V lost 4 bases to trimming and J lost 0 bases, with 20 bases between them. The CDR3 coding sequence is TGTGCCAGCAGCCTCCTCCCGGGACAATCATCTAGCACAGATACGCAGTATTTT. Amino acid sequence: CASSLLPGQSSSTDTQYF.

The rearrangement joins TRBV7-2 to TRBJ2-7; 14 bases align to TRBD2. This CDR3 is 18 amino acids long. Germline V gene data show CDR1 as SGHTA and CDR2 as FQGNSA. V lost 6 bases, J lost 4 bases, and 14 bases stayed unmatched. The CDR3 spells CASRSTSGTSGSLYEQYF. CDR3 bases: TGTGCCAGCAGGTCCACCTCCGGGACTAGCGGGAGTCTATACGAGCAGTACTTC. Drawing the rest from reference TRBV7-2 and TRBJ2-7, the complete variable domain is GAGVSQSPSNKVTEKGKDVELRCDPISGHTALYWYRQSLGQGLEFLIYFQGNSAPDKSGLPSDRFSAERTGGSVSTLTIQRTQQEDSAVYLCASRSTSGTSGSLYEQYFGPGTRLTVT.

The CDR3 nucleotides read TGTGCCAGCAGAACCACCGGACAGGCCAATCAGCCCCAGCATTTT. Its protein product is CASRTTGQANQPQHF. V is TRBV6-5 and J is TRBJ1-5; 7 bases fit TRBD1. The CDR3 runs to 15 residues. The junction had 8 bases not matched to a gene; V was cut back by 6 bases and J by 3 bases. Germline V CDR1 and CDR2: MNHEY, SVGAGI.

This chain joins TRBV6-1 and TRBJ1-1; D uncertain. Trimming pared 6 bases from V and 8 bases from J, leaving 13 bases between. The CDR3 is made up of 12 amino acids. CDR1 and CDR2 from the germline V gene are MNHNS and SASEGT. The CDR3 protein is CASSVGREEAFF. The DNA of the CDR3 is TGTGCCAGCAGCGTAGGGAGGGAAGAAGCTTTCTTT.